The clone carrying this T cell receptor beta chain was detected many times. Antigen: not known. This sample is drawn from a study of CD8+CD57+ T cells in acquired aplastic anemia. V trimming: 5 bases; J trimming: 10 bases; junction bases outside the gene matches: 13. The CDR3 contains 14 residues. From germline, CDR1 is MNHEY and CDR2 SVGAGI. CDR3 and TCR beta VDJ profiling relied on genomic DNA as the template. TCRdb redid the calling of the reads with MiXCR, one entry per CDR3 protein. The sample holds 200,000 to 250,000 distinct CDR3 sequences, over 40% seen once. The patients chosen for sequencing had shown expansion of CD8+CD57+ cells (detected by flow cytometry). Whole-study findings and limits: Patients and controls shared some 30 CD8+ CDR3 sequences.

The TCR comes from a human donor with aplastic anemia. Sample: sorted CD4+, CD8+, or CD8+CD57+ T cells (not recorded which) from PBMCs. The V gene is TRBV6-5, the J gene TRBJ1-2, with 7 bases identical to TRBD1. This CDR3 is CASSRLRDSRDYTF. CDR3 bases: TGTGCCAGCAGTCGACTCCGGGACAGTCGAGACTACACCTTC.